This T cell receptor beta chain was profiled in a study of brain T cells in children with intractable seizures. Study results and limitations: Viral specificity was inferred only from CDR3 similarity; HCMV serostatus was unknown.

The repertoire was sequenced with immunoSEQ multiplex PCR; TCRdb's copy has only in-frame clones and lacks some. The sample shows approximately 77,000 clones, around 93% of them seen only once. Remarks on this clone: Its antigen is as yet unknown.

The CDR3 consists of 12 residues. Per germline, CDR1 SGDLS and CDR2 YYNGEE. With 3 bases removed from V and 4 bases from J, the gap between germline ends came to 5 bases. This chain connects TRBV9 to TRBJ2-1; D uncertain. The source was peripheral blood, collected at surgery. The source is a boy younger than two with tuberous sclerosis and intractable seizures. DNA for the CDR3: TGTGCCAGCAGCGCACTATACAATGAGCAGTTCTTC. Protein: CASSALYNEQFF.